This T cell receptor (beta chain) stems from a study of OX40 agonist ivuxolimab in advanced cancers. Regarding the study in general: The costimulatory receptor OX40 (CD134) was targeted by ivuxolimab, a fully human IgG2 agonistic monoclonal antibody. Intravenous ivuxolimab was administered to patients every 2 weeks at six dose levels: 0.01, 0.1, 0.3, 1.5, 3 and 10 mg/kg. Among the roughly 54 dose-escalation patients, some 20 had hepatocellular carcinoma, roughly 15 melanoma, 9 renal cell carcinoma and 9 head and neck cancer. The dose-escalation cohort was approximately 83% male with a mean age of roughly 60 years, ranging from roughly 20 to 80. Patients were allowed to have had prior anti-PD-1, anti-PD-L1 or anti-CTLA-4 therapy, and approximately 40% of the dose-escalation patients had previously received checkpoint inhibitors. Partial responses occurred in three dose-escalation patients, of whom one had hepatocellular carcinoma and two had cutaneous melanoma. The purpose of peripheral TCRbeta sequencing was to test whether ivuxolimab changed TCR sequence diversity and led to clonal T-cell expansion. The monotherapy dose-escalation portion (N ≈ 50 patients) of the phase I ivuxolimab trial is reported in the paper.

Patients with autoimmune disease history or receiving systemic immunosuppression were excluded from the trial. Peripheral blood for TCR sequencing was drawn from every dose cohort at baseline, at cycle 4 day 1 and at cycle 7 day 1. The samples were drawn from a first-in-human, open-label, multicenter phase I dose-escalation trial of ivuxolimab. The trial enrolled adults with locally advanced or metastatic head and neck squamous cell, hepatocellular, melanoma or renal cell carcinoma. Before TCR sequencing, CD4+ T cells and CD8+ T cells from peripheral blood were sorted into separate populations. To sequence the TCRbeta CDR3 region, genomic DNA was isolated from the sorted cells. The immunoSEQ Assay was used for sequencing of TCRbeta CDR3 regions. This immuneACCESS table, as held by TCRdb, lists in-frame sequences with V and J called but not all clones. Of the missing ones, under half trace to an unresolved V gene in checked studies; the others have no known cause. The sample table shows over 90,000 clones, and roughly nine tenths are seen once. The top ten hold roughly 5.5% of the sample.

Worth noting for this clone: No cognate antigen has been identified for it. No base-level quality is on record; no much larger clone is a single base apart.

Overall results and qualifications from the work: The antigen specificity of the clonally expanded peripheral T cells was not determined. On average, CD8+ T cells showed more expanded clones than CD4+ T cells after ivuxolimab. Partial responders in the 0.1-3.0 mg/kg groups had among the lowest normalized peripheral clonal expansion, especially among CD8+ T cells. Clonal expansion of both CD4+ and CD8+ blood T cells was observed from baseline to week 6 at doses 0.1 to 3.0 mg/kg. Low levels of normalized T-cell clonal expansion were also shown by some nonresponding patients.

Taken from the germline V gene (reference sequence), the CDR1 and CDR2 loops are LNHDA and SQIVND. The CDR3 sequence holds 17 residues, the cysteine and phenylalanine included. The read is trimmed to its CDR3 DNA, 51 bases read in frame from base 1. The junction shows trimming of 4 bases on V and 8 bases on J, and the gene matches do not reach 19 bases of it. The sample was CD4+ or CD8+ T cells sorted from blood, taken in a trial of the OX40 agonist ivuxolimab. The sequence came from an adult with an advanced solid tumor such as melanoma, head and neck, liver or kidney cancer. The receptor chain draws on TRBV19 and TRBJ1-2; 7 bases in between match TRBD1. The CDR3 protein sequence reads: CASSKNWATGLMQGYTF. The nucleotide sequence is TGTGCCAGTAGTAAAAATTGGGCGACAGGGCTAATGCAGGGCTACACCTTC.